This T cell receptor beta chain was sequenced for a study of human T cells and chemical hapten exposure. TCRdb recomputed calls from the RACE reads with MiXCR, one row per CDR3 protein. The data hold approximately 400,000 distinct CDR3 sequences, with 4% to 6% observed a single time. Time point denoted: pre-sensitization, week 0. The treatment here: therapeutic diphenylcyclopropenone sensitization with weekly scalp DPC. J lost 8 bases, V lost 5 bases, and 9 bases had no gene match. Germline V CDR1 and CDR2: MDHEN, SYDVKM. This CDR3 region has 14 residues. Many counts were recorded for this clonotype. This receptor was identified in a woman between 45 and 60 years old with alopecia areata. Some clones in this sample may be carry-over from other donors' samples. The sample in question was whole blood, obtained in connection with sensitization to the hapten diphenylcyclopropenone (DPC). V usage is TRBV28 and J usage is TRBJ2-1, with TRBD2 identical over 7 bases. The chain's CDR3 is CASSAGVAVDEQFF. The CDR3, as DNA: TGTGCCAGCAGTGCGGGAGTGGCAGTGGATGAGCAGTTCTTC.